The T cell receptor beta chain under discussion was sequenced for a study of cytomegalovirus exposure and HLA in healthy donors (dated by TCRdb to between 2016 and 2019). Background for the entire study: A later analysis indicated that the 120 or so validation repertoires were generated on the platform also employed for the roughly 650 repertoires of the first cohort. The study aimed to test whether signatures of past pathogen exposure could be identified by cataloging public T cell receptors. Besides the first cohort of roughly 640 subjects, a separate validation cohort made up of over 100 different subjects was used. To predict cytomegalovirus infection status, the study brought together high-throughput TCR immunosequencing, statistical association of individual TCRs with disease status, and machine learning.

Donors formed part of the validation cohort, which comprised about 130 subjects and was distinct from the first cohort of 690 or so subjects. What the research found in general, with its limitations: The study listed 164 TCR beta chains as associated with cytomegalovirus. Most TCR sequences were seen in very few donors, while some public TCRs were found in many individuals. Cytomegalovirus status was reported to be diagnosed by the classifier with high specificity and sensitivity in both the original and validation cohorts. In vitro tests confirmed that a few of the cytomegalovirus-associated TCR beta chains recognize cytomegalovirus antigens. Of the cluster scores, roughly 95% were above 0 in a later analysis, which found that TCRs clustered in the first cohort also tended to co-occur in the 95 to 150 validation repertoires. The validation cohort had no HLA typing available for a later analysis, so co-occurrence within that cohort was assessed over all 130 or so repertoires. The authors suggested that the approach could potentially be extended to other disease states and immunological phenotypes.

A remark on this clone: What antigen it recognizes has not been identified. Per-nucleotide qualities are absent, and no much larger clonotype sits a single base away.

Reading the germline V gene (reference sequence) gives CDR1 SGHNT and CDR2 YYREEE. The CDR3 runs 14 residues from the cysteine to the phenylalanine. Just CDR3 DNA is preserved here, 42 bases in frame from base 1. At the junction V is shortened by 1 base and J by 6 bases, with 11 bases in between. The library was produced with the immunoSEQ multiplex PCR assay. The study's own analysis went as follows. A statistical classification framework was built for diagnosing cytomegalovirus status from the catalog of TCR beta chain sequences. Sourced from immuneACCESS, this table was stored by TCRdb with only in-frame sequences that have V and J called. A share of the clones is absent; for the studies checked, an unresolved V gene accounts for under half, and the remainder has no known explanation. That table furnishes V, J and clone size, whereas the DNA furnished D and trimming. Here the sample has 80,000 to 100,000 clones; about 88% occur a single time. The ten largest clones represent around 6.3% of the sample.

The receptor's source is a man between 18 and 35 years old in good health and CMV-seropositive. The chain couples TRBV5-4 to TRBJ2-1, with the D gene not confidently named. The specimen was PBMCs. The CDR3 here reads CASSLPGGSNEQFF. The DNA sequence reads TGTGCCAGCAGCTTGCCGGGTGGTAGCAATGAGCAGTTCTTC.